Each of the 23 T cell receptor beta chains below was sequenced from the same sample in a study of T cells in localized non-small cell lung cancer. Sequencing used immunoSEQ multiplex PCR; TCRdb keeps in-frame clones, though not all of them. The sample records roughly 20,000 clones, about 83% being singletons. Sample: peripheral blood, taken before any cancer treatment. These receptors were collected from a man aged 35 to 69 with stage I lung adenocarcinoma.

J is TRBJ2-5 and V is TRBV5-5; no reliable D call. V shed 0 bases and J shed 6 bases, with 15 bases lying between them. The germline V gene encodes CDR1 SGHKS and CDR2 YYEKEE (reference sequence). This CDR3 is built from 15 residues. The CDR3 reads CASSLDVQSAKTQYF. The CDR3, as DNA: TGTGCCAGCAGCTTGGATGTACAGTCCGCGAAGACCCAGTACTTC.

The chain joins TRBV5-3 to TRBJ2-7; D unclear. TRBV5-3 is an ORF, with its function uncertain. The CDR3 covers 17 residues. V was clipped by 3 bases and J by 0 bases, with 19 bases between them. CDR3 in DNA: TGTGCCAGAAGCTCCCGTGGACGCGCTTCAAGCTCCTACGAGCAGTACTTC. It translates to CARSSRGRASSSYEQYF.

In nucleotides, the CDR3 is TGTGCCAGCAGTAACGGAGGTGTCTCTGGAAACACCATATATTTT. It codes for CASSNGGVSGNTIYF. J is TRBJ1-3 and V is TRBV2; D remains ambiguous. V was cut by 5 bases and J by 0 bases, with 11 bases left in between. Germline V CDR1 and CDR2: SNHLY, FYNNEI. CDR3 length equals 15 residues.

The sample holds one count of this clone. V usage is TRBV18 and J usage is TRBJ2-1; D could derive from TRBD1 or TRBD2 (5 bases each). Germline assignment: CDR1 KGHSH and CDR2 LQKENI. V lost 5 bases and J lost 5, with 16 bases in between. The CDR3 sequence is 15 residues long. The CDR3 here is CASSTRSGADNEQFF. CDR3 sequence (DNA): TGTGCCAGCTCAACACGATCCGGGGCCGACAATGAGCAGTTCTTC. The whole variable domain, remainder taken from reference TRBV18 and TRBJ2-1, is NAGVMQNPRHLVRRRGQEARLRCSPMKGHSHVYWYRQLPEEGLKFMVYLQKENIIDESGMPKERFSAEFPKEGPSILRIQQVVRGDSAAYFCASSTRSGADNEQFFGPGTRLTVL.

This clone was seen only a few times. The gene calls are TRBV27 and TRBJ2-3, with D maybe TRBD2 (6 bases). The CDR3 covers 14 residues. CDR1 is MNHEY and CDR2 is SMNVEV in the germline V gene (reference sequence). The V and J ends lost 3 bases and 3 bases respectively, with 10 bases between them. DNA for the CDR3: TGTGCCAGCAGTTTTTCCGCGGGGACAGATACGCAGTATTTT. Translating it yields CASSFSAGTDTQYF.

The V and J genes are TRBV6-6 and TRBJ1-2; the D is unclear. Germline assignment: CDR1 MNHNY and CDR2 SVGAGI (reference sequence). The CDR3 has 12 amino acids. Trimming took 6 bases from V and 0 from J, leaving 5 bases between them. The CDR3 loop is CASSRANYGYTF. The CDR3 DNA reads as TGTGCCAGCAGCCGTGCTAACTATGGCTACACCTTC.

The CDR3 DNA sequence: TGTGCCAGCAGGACTACAGGGTCGGCAGGGGAGCTGTTTTTT. It yields the protein CASRTTGSAGELFF. This chain uses TRBV6-5 with TRBJ2-2; TRBD1 is a possible D gene (6 bases). Germline loops: CDR1 MNHEY, CDR2 SVGAGI. The CDR3 is 14 amino acids. With 6 bases removed from V and 8 bases from J, the gap between germline ends came to 16 bases.

The chain employs TRBV6-6 and TRBJ2-1; D perhaps matches TRBD2 (5 bases). Trimming left V 0 bases short and J 2 bases short, with 8 bases between. The CDR3 covers 15 residues. Germline assignment: CDR1 MNHNY and CDR2 SVGAGI (reference sequence). The CDR3 loop is CASSYSRGTYNEQFF. The CDR3, as DNA: TGTGCCAGCAGTTACTCACGGGGAACCTACAATGAGCAGTTCTTC.

In nucleotides, the CDR3 is TGCGCCAGCAGCCAAGACCGCGGAACAGGGTTGGTCTATGGCTACACCTTC. Translation: CASSQDRGTGLVYGYTF. The chain uses TRBV4-3 and TRBJ1-2, with a weak D call TRBD1 (6 bases). CDR3 size: 17 residues. V was clipped by 0 bases and J by 4 bases, with 18 bases between them. The germline CDR1 and CDR2 sequences are LGHNA and YSLEER.

The chain employs TRBV7-2 and TRBJ2-7, with D perhaps assigned TRBD1 or TRBD2 (5 bases each). The CDR3 is 15 residues long. Germline values: CDR1 SGHTA, CDR2 FQGNSA. The V end was cut by 2 bases, the J end by 2 bases, with 13 bases between. Here the CDR3 DNA reads TGTGCCAGCAGCTTAAATCGGGGCGTACCCTACGAGCAGTACTTC. Protein: CASSLNRGVPYEQYF.

V gene TRBV5-6 combines with J gene TRBJ1-2; D not resolved. The V gene's germline CDR1 is SGHDT and CDR2 YYEEEE. The CDR3 is made up of 13 amino acids. Trimming removed 3 bases at V and 3 bases at J, with 9 bases between. The CDR3 nucleotides are TGTGCCAGCAGCTCCTGGGCCCACTATGGCTACACCTTC. Translated, it gives CASSSWAHYGYTF. The variable domain in full, with the rest retrieved from reference TRBV5-6 and TRBJ1-2, is DAGVTQSPTHLIKTRGQQVTLRCSPKSGHDTVSWYQQALGQGPQFIFQYYEEEERQRGNFPDRFSGHQFPNYSSELNVNALLLGDSALYLCASSSWAHYGYTFGSGTRLTVV.

The rearrangement joins TRBV4-3 to TRBJ1-2; 12 positions match TRBD1. V lost 4 bases and J lost 4; bases outside the gene matches: 4. This CDR3 is 15 amino acids long. CDR1 and CDR2 from the germline V gene are LGHNA and YSLEER. CDR3 sequence: CASSRGTGGSYGYTF. CDR3 DNA: TGCGCCAGCAGCCGGGGGACAGGGGGCTCCTATGGCTACACCTTC.

The V gene is TRBV7-9, the J gene TRBJ2-7, with D perhaps TRBD1 or TRBD2 (5 bases each). Germline V gene data show CDR1 as SEHNR and CDR2 as FQNEAQ (reference sequence). This CDR3 region has 14 residues. The germline V and J ends were trimmed by 5 bases and 2 bases, with 13 bases remaining between them. The CDR3 DNA reads as TGTGCCAGCAGCGCCCGGGACCGCCCCTACGAGCAGTACTTC. This gives the protein CASSARDRPYEQYF. The full variable domain, rest sourced from reference TRBV7-9 and TRBJ2-7, is DTGVSQNPRHKITKRGQNVTFRCDPISEHNRLYWYRQTLGQGPEFLTYFQNEAQLEKSRLLSDRFSAERPKGSFSTLEIQRTEQGDSAMYLCASSARDRPYEQYFGPGTRLTVT.

This clone appeared a few times. The rearrangement joins TRBV7-7 to TRBJ2-7; a weak D match, TRBD1 (5 bases). The CDR3 is made up of 13 amino acids. Germline-derived CDR1 and CDR2 are SSHAT and FNYEAQ (reference sequence). Trimming shortened V by 5 bases and J by 1 base, and 9 bases separated the two germline ends. The CDR3 region is CASSVTGSYEQYF. CDR3 DNA sequence: TGTGCCAGCAGCGTCACAGGATCCTACGAGCAGTACTTC.

This clone turned up a few times. V is TRBV5-6 and J is TRBJ2-7; weak D call: TRBD1 (6 bases). CDR3 size: 15 residues. With 2 bases removed from V and 2 bases from J, the gap between germline ends came to 14 bases. Germline lookup yields CDR1 SGHDT and CDR2 YYEEEE. The DNA for the CDR3 is TGTGCCAGCAGCTTTCCGAGTAGGGGGACCTACGAGCAGTACTTC. This sequence encodes CASSFPSRGTYEQYF.

This chain links TRBV10-3 with TRBJ1-1; TRBD1 is a possible D gene (6 bases). Germline V gene sequence: CDR1 ENHRY, CDR2 SYGVKD. This CDR3 region has 14 residues. Trimming removed 3 bases at V and 1 base at J, with 9 bases between. CDR3 sequence reads: CAISERTENTEAFF. CDR3 sequence (DNA): TGTGCCATCAGTGAAAGGACAGAGAACACTGAAGCTTTCTTT.

The chain carries TRBV2 and TRBJ2-5; TRBD1 matches 10 bases. This CDR3 is built from 14 residues. Trimming took 3 bases from V and 5 from J; bases not matched to a gene: 3. Germline CDR1 and CDR2: SNHLY and FYNNEI. CDR3 protein: CASSEDRGRETQYF. CDR3 nucleotides: TGTGCCAGCAGTGAGGACAGGGGGAGGGAGACCCAGTACTTC.

This sequence joins TRBV4-1 and TRBJ1-1, with 7 bases that match TRBD1. The trim removed 2 bases at V and 1 base at J, leaving 1 base unmatched. CDR1 MGHRA and CDR2 YSYEKL come from the germline V gene. The CDR3 is made up of 14 amino acids. The CDR3 DNA is TGCGCCAGCAGCCAAAGACAGGGGAACACTGAAGCTTTCTTT. This sequence encodes CASSQRQGNTEAFF.

The V call is TRBV6-1, the J call TRBJ1-5; D perhaps matches TRBD1 (6 bases). This CDR3 has 14 residues. V was shortened by 4 bases and J by 4 bases, with 11 bases between the two germline ends. Germline V gene data show CDR1 as MNHNS and CDR2 as SASEGT. The CDR3 loop is CASSGRQANQPQHF. CDR3 in DNA: TGTGCCAGCAGTGGAAGACAGGCAAATCAGCCCCAGCATTTT.

The rearrangement links TRBV15 to TRBJ2-3; 8 bases map to TRBD1. Germline loops: CDR1 LNHNV, CDR2 YYDKDF (reference sequence). This CDR3 is 16 amino acids long. The J segment lost 0 bases and the V segment lost 5 bases, leaving 7 bases of the junction unmatched. The CDR3 region has the DNA TGTGCCACCAGCTCTGGACAGGGACCTAGCACAGATACGCAGTATTTT. Translated: CATSSGQGPSTDTQYF.

The genes are TRBV19 and TRBJ1-5; D is uncertain. CDR3 length: 16 amino acids. Trimming took off 2 bases at V and 2 bases at J, with 13 bases between the two ends. Looked up from germline, CDR1 is LNHDA and CDR2 is SQIVND (reference sequence). The CDR3 sequence: CASSILPRVGNQPQHF. The DNA of the CDR3 is TGTGCCAGTAGTATATTGCCACGGGTAGGCAATCAGCCCCAGCATTTT.

DNA of the CDR3: TGTGCCAGCAGCTTCGACAGGGCGGGCACCGGGGAGCTGTTTTTT. Translated: CASSFDRAGTGELFF. The rearrangement links TRBV11-2 to TRBJ2-2; TRBD1 agrees at 7 bases. Per the germline V gene, CDR1 is SGHAT and CDR2 is FQNNGV. The CDR3 is made up of 15 amino acids. J lost 4 bases, V lost 3 bases, and 5 bases had no gene match. Using reference TRBV11-2 and TRBJ2-2 for the parts outside the CDR3, the full variable domain is EAGVAQSPRYKIIEKRQSVAFWCNPISGHATLYWYQQILGQGPKLLIQFQNNGVVDDSQLPKDRFSAERLKGVDSTLKIQPAKLEDSAVYLCASSFDRAGTGELFFGEGSRLTVL.

The chain employs TRBV27 and TRBJ2-2; D may match TRBD1 or TRBD2 (5 bases each). V was pared by 6 bases and J by 6 bases, with 11 bases between. CDR1 MNHEY and CDR2 SMNVEV come from the germline V gene (reference sequence). The CDR3 is 13 residues long. In DNA, the CDR3 is TGTGCCAGCAGCCGAGGGGAAGCCGGGGAGCTGTTTTTT. This gives the protein CASSRGEAGELFF.